This note documents a single TCR beta chain sequence. What antigen it recognizes has not been identified. No per-base quality is available; no much larger clone lies one base away. This sample is drawn from a study of cytomegalovirus exposure and HLA in healthy donors (dated by TCRdb to 2016 to 2017). Background for the entire study: An earlier analysis of roughly 630 of the donors reported more than 250 Gb of sequence data and 117 million unique TCR beta sequences from about 180 million T cells. Genome-wide SNP genotypes for about 65% of the roughly 670 donors were used in a later genetic analysis, which treated that subset as a discovery cohort. Around 320 gigabases of sequencing data and tens of millions of unique TCR sequences were included in an early release covering 500 to 750 HLA-typed donors. Both class I and class II loci were covered by HLA typing, at four-digit resolution. The later analysis used no new phenotypic data to find candidate immune exposures, relying instead on TCR beta sequences and their occurrence across donors. The study aimed to test whether cataloging public T cell receptors could reveal signatures of past pathogen exposure. To predict cytomegalovirus infection status, the study brought together high-throughput TCR immunosequencing, statistical association of individual TCRs with disease status, and machine learning. All discovery cohort repertoires had been generated using a single sequencing platform. Among roughly 400 genotyped donors of the cohort, an average of approximately 250,000 unique TCR beta nucleotide sequences were sequenced per donor, roughly a sixth of them non-productive. In an earlier analysis of a few hundred of the donors, high-throughput TCR beta sequencing was used to judge whether each TCR beta V gene segment behaved as functional or pseudogenic. Along with the approximately 620-subject first cohort, a separate validation cohort of over a hundred different subjects was used. Roughly five DR-DQ haplotypes were handled as single units for association and clustering, since linkage in the cohort was strong. The number of donors typed differed by locus, with about 629-630 for A, B, C, DRB1 and DQB1, 522 for DQA1, nearly 610 for DPA1, and 400 to 490 for DPB1. Donor age, sex, ethnicity and CMV serostatus were compiled together with the repertoire data. Using immunosequencing, the study profiled T cell repertoires from 500 to 800 subjects and related those repertoires to cytomegalovirus serostatus. Of the roughly 430 genotyped donors, roughly 85% fell in the genetic ancestry cluster associated with self-reported Caucasian donors. A later analysis re-analyzed previously published TCR beta repertoires from about 730 donors and added high-resolution HLA genotyping to study TCR occurrence patterns. General conclusions and limits of the study: The classifier was reported to diagnose cytomegalovirus status with high specificity and sensitivity in both the original cohort and the validation cohort. The sequencing pipeline was judged likely to have produced a cluster of highly shared sequence variants as a technical artifact. A later analysis found that TCR association rates varied across HLA loci, with DRB1 alleles showing the most associated TCRs and HLA-C alleles the fewest. It was suggested by the authors that the approach could potentially be generalized to other disease states and immunological phenotypes. A few of the identified cytomegalovirus-associated TCR beta chains were confirmed in vitro to be specific for cytomegalovirus antigens. Most TCR sequences were seen in very few donors, while some public TCRs were found in many individuals. Immune exposure information for the cohort was limited to CMV serostatus. Specific HLA alleles were associated with 18,000 or so TCR beta sequences at a false discovery rate of 0.05 in a later analysis. An earlier analysis of around 500 of the donors showed that most TCR beta V segments appeared in productive rearrangements either about 87% or about 30% of the time, which broadly matched IMGT annotations. Correlated functional status among segregating V segments might reflect linkage disequilibrium, but an unknown experimental factor could not be ruled out. In a later analysis, HLA-associated TCR beta chains showed more clonal expansion and lower generation probabilities than non-associated chains that were equally common. A further reported finding was that TCR beta sequences accurately predicted the HLA-A and HLA-B alleles for most subjects in the first cohort. Compared with the roughly 700-donor mean, donors in an Asian-associated ancestry cluster had fewer N-insertions in productive TCRs, according to a later genetic analysis. A later analysis reported that several top co-occurrence clusters appeared linked to parvovirus B19, influenza, CMV and Epstein-Barr virus. Because HLA typing was missing for some donors at each locus, association tests included only the typed subset. Only TCR beta chains were sequenced in this cohort, and the absence of alpha or paired-chain data limited detectable features. An association between a missense DCLRE1C variant and V-gene and J-gene trimming of TCR beta chains was found in a later genetic analysis and replicated in an independent cohort. Because counts were too low, about 15 rarely observed V segments, including chromosome 9 orphons, were left out of the earlier analysis of 500 to 750 of the donors. A total of fewer than 200 TCR beta chains were listed by the study as associated with cytomegalovirus. Strong co-occurrence of HLA alleles, especially DR and DQ, made assigning TCR associations to individual alleles difficult. A later analysis found that most CMV-associated TCR beta chains appeared HLA-restricted, with HLA associations seemingly driven largely by CMV exposure. Presence/absence analyses assumed roughly uniform sequencing depth across donors, an assumption that may not hold.

The cohort comprised several hundred healthy bone marrow donors. At the time of sampling, all cohort members were nominally healthy, though unrecorded immune exposures were likely present. The donor tested CMV seropositive and was one of the 289 seropositive cohort members. A peripheral blood sample was provided by each donor, and peripheral blood mononuclear cells were used for TCR beta sequencing. The Qiagen DNeasy Blood Extraction Kit was used to extract genomic DNA from the blood cell samples. Library creation used the immunoSEQ multiplex PCR assay. For the multiplex PCR, a mixture combining 60 forward primers for TCR Vbeta segments and 13 reverse primers for TCR Jbeta segments was used. The CDR3 region of rearranged TCR beta genes was amplified from genomic DNA by a multiplex PCR assay. On the Illumina HiSeq System, the amplified TCR beta libraries were sequenced as 87-base-pair reads. As for the authors' bioinformatics: A later analysis tallied 70 million to 100 million unique TCR beta chains across the roughly 610 repertoires, and some 10 million of those chains were shared by two or more donors. Raw reads were error-corrected and collapsed into unique sequences with a nearest-neighbor algorithm that merged closely related sequences to remove PCR and sequencing errors. To assign V, D and J gene segments, CDR3 sequences were aligned to IMGT reference sequences. For a sequence to be retained, at least a six-nucleotide match to both a V gene segment and a J gene segment was required. A rearrangement was called productive if the CDR3 had no stop codons and remained in frame with V and J, and every other rearrangement was called non-productive. CDR3 was defined according to IMGT convention as the region running from the second conserved V-encoded cysteine to the conserved J-encoded phenylalanine. The earlier analysis of more than 450 of the donors excluded sequences that lacked an unambiguous match to a single V gene segment. An earlier analysis of fewer than 650 of the donors classified V segments as functional when productive rearrangements were above 56.7% and as segregating when the standard deviation between donors was above 5%. A statistical classification framework was built for diagnosing cytomegalovirus status from the catalog of TCR beta chain sequences. V and J gene assignment, in a later analysis, came from comparing TCR nucleotide sequences with IMGT/GENE-DB human TR gene sequences. The TCRdist pipeline was used in a later analysis to assign CDR3 sequences and most-parsimonious VDJ recombination scenarios. A later analysis defined each TCR beta chain by its CDR3 amino acid sequence plus V-gene family, and excluded reads lacking a unique V-gene family. To address suspected cross-contamination and a sequencing artifact, a later analysis removed over 500 highly shared, low-generation-probability nucleotide sequences. A later analysis calculated a clonal expansion index for each public chain from normalized within-repertoire ranks of inferred template counts. Generation probabilities in a later analysis came from a VDJ recombination model fitted to out-of-frame rearrangements, and those results were checked against IGoR. In a later analysis, TCR-TCR, TCR-HLA and TCR-CMV co-occurrence was scored with hypergeometric tests, and a repertoire-size bias correction was applied to TCR pairs. To estimate false discovery rates, a later analysis permuted the HLA or CMV assignments 20 times. In a later analysis, co-occurring TCRs were grouped using DBSCAN, and TCRdist sequence similarity was added for clustering within HLA-allele-positive subsets. Repertoires with fewer than 30,000 or more than 120,000 public chains were left out of co-occurrence clustering, as were four to six repertoires with anomalous nucleotide sharing. The immuneACCESS repertoire file appears here via TCRdb, limited to in-frame rearrangements. These files lack a portion of the clones; in checked studies, under half of the deficit traces to unresolved V genes, and the cause of the others is not known. V and J calls and clone size are those listed in that table; D and trimming were worked out from the DNA. This sample holds about 150,000 clones; 80% were observed only once. Over 5% of the sample is in the top ten clones.

Sample: PBMCs. This TCR was sampled from a woman between 40 and 55 years old in good health and CMV-seropositive.

For the CDR3, the sequence is CATSRGDRGRNEKLFF. The sequence in DNA is TGTGCCACCAGCAGAGGGGACAGGGGGCGAAATGAAAAACTGTTTTTT. The sequence is built from TRBV15 and TRBJ1-4; TRBD1 fits 12 bases in the junction. The CDR3 has 16 amino acids, counting the end cysteine and phenylalanine. The only DNA kept is the CDR3, 48 bases in frame from the first base. Sequences LNHNV (CDR1) and YYDKDF (CDR2) are obtained from the germline V gene (reference sequence). V lost 1 base and J lost 5 bases, and the count of bases not matched to a germline gene is 2.